The rows below give T cell receptor beta chains drawn from one sample of a study of long-term antiretroviral therapy in people with HIV. The method was immunoSEQ multiplex PCR; TCRdb's version includes in-frame clones alone and lacks a portion of them. The table has under 30,000 clones, 65% to 90% seen once. Material: unsorted PBMCs, obtained at the start of antiretroviral therapy, before treatment. Every receptor here comes from a woman between 18 and 29 years old with HIV. CDR3s include the opening cysteine and the closing phenylalanine or tryptophan. Clone sizes are given selectively: once, few, many, or a class where the clone is expanded.

size: -; V: TRBV11-3; J: TRBJ1-1; length: 14; CDR3: CASSFRGPGTEAFF
size: -; V: TRBV7-8; J: TRBJ1-1; length: 14; CDR3: CASSQRLMDTEAFF
size: -; V: TRBV4-1; J: TRBJ2-5; length: 18; CDR3: CASSQDASGRILAQTQYF
size: -; V: TRBV28; J: TRBJ2-2; length: 12; CDR3: CASRGGTGELFF
size: once; V: TRBV14; J: TRBJ1-2; length: 16; CDR3: CASSQVAGIANYGYTF
size: -; V: TRBV7-9; J: TRBJ1-2; length: 16; CDR3: CASSLAAGTVNYGYTF
size: -; V: TRBV28; J: TRBJ2-7; length: 12; CDR3: CASSLFSYEQYF
size: few; V: TRBV7-9; J: TRBJ1-2; length: 15; CDR3: CASSLALGSNYGYTF
size: -; V: TRBV25-1; J: TRBJ1-4; length: 13; CDR3: CASSSQLNEKLFF
size: -; V: TRBV5-1; J: TRBJ2-7; length: 15; CDR3: CASSLAETGGYEQYF
size: -; V: TRBV5-4; J: TRBJ2-7; length: 14; CDR3: CASSFGGNPYEQYF
size: -; V: TRBV20-1; J: TRBJ2-7; length: 11; CDR3: CSARSGGEQYF
size: -; V: TRBV7-6; J: TRBJ2-1; length: 16; CDR3: CASSLEISSGGDEQFF
size: -; V: TRBV7-3; J: TRBJ2-5; length: 13; CDR3: CASSRSGLETQYF
size: few; V: TRBV9; J: TRBJ1-2; length: 14; CDR3: CASSVGSGAYGYTF
size: -; V: TRBV7-9; J: TRBJ1-1; length: 14; CDR3: CASSLGAPNTEAFF
size: -; V: TRBV7-8; J: TRBJ2-6; length: 17; CDR3: CASSLLGGGSGANVLTF
size: -; V: TRBV19; J: TRBJ2-7; length: 16; CDR3: CASSASGMPKLYEQYF
size: -; V: TRBV19; J: TRBJ2-7; length: 12; CDR3: CASSNEGYEQYF
size: once; V: TRBV7-9; J: TRBJ1-1; length: 14; CDR3: CASSLQGSDTEAFF
size: -; V: TRBV7-2; J: TRBJ2-3; length: 14; CDR3: CASSLGSGGDTQYF
size: few; V: TRBV19; J: TRBJ1-2; length: 14; CDR3: CASSMRGENYGYTF
size: once; V: TRBV6-6; J: TRBJ2-1; length: 16; CDR3: CASSYSLGTEYNEQFF
size: -; V: TRBV29-1; J: TRBJ2-5; length: 13; CDR3: CSGMTGPQETQYF
size: -; V: TRBV15; J: TRBJ1-2; length: 14; CDR3: CATSRDPSGYGYTF
size: -; V: TRBV4-2; J: TRBJ2-7; length: 15; CDR3: CASSQETSGSYEQYF
size: -; V: TRBV6-5; J: TRBJ2-5; length: 14; CDR3: CASSYSQVRETQYF
size: medium-sized; V: TRBV27; J: TRBJ2-1; length: 13; CDR3: CASRTGAVNEQFF
size: -; V: TRBV30; J: TRBJ1-3; length: 15; CDR3: CAWTHLGSSGNTIYF
size: -; V: TRBV19; J: TRBJ1-1; length: 15; CDR3: CASSPPGQGRTEAFF
size: -; V: TRBV4-3; J: TRBJ1-2; length: 15; CDR3: CASSQEGGSLYGYTF
size: -; V: TRBV28; J: TRBJ2-1; length: 14; CDR3: CASSLLGGDHEQFF
size: -; V: TRBV29-1; J: TRBJ1-1; length: 12; CDR3: CSVDIMNTEAFF
size: -; V: TRBV7-8; J: TRBJ2-1; length: 11; CDR3: CASRVYNEQFF
size: -; V: TRBV6-5; J: TRBJ2-7; length: 14; CDR3: CASSWDSLNYEQYF
size: -; V: TRBV6-5; J: TRBJ1-2; length: 13; CDR3: CASSQTGLWGYTF